Below are 28 T cell receptor beta chains sequenced from a single sample in a study of blood T cell repertoires in COVID-19. The assay was immunoSEQ multiplex PCR, and TCRdb's table has in-frame clones only and misses some. Of approximately 170,000 clones in the sample, 83% are singletons; the top ten hold roughly 1.9%. Sequencing input: peripheral blood. The receptors originated from a woman aged 80 or over with acute or convalescent COVID-19.

The V and J genes are TRBV11-2 and TRBJ1-2; the D is unclear. CDR1 SGHAT and CDR2 FQNNGV come from the germline V gene. The CDR3 sequence is 16 residues long. V was shortened by 0 bases and J by 4 bases, with 15 bases between the two germline ends. This CDR3 is CASSLDSSERLYGYTF. The CDR3 DNA reads as TGTGCCAGCAGCTTAGATTCGAGCGAACGCCTCTATGGCTACACCTTC.

This clone has only a few counts. The chain combines TRBV5-8 with TRBJ2-1; no firm D call. CDR1 and CDR2 (germline): SGHTS, YDEGEE. V was pared by 2 bases and J by 6 bases, with 12 bases between. This CDR3 is built from 14 residues. CDR3 coding DNA: TGTGCCAGCAGCTTTGTACAGCTCAGCAATGAGCAGTTCTTC. Translated: CASSFVQLSNEQFF.

This clone was observed once. For the CDR3, the DNA is TGTGCCAGCAGCTTAGGAGAGAATCAGCCCCAGCATTTT. Its protein product is CASSLGENQPQHF. The chain employs TRBV7-8 and TRBJ1-5; no clear D gene. Germline-derived CDR1 and CDR2 are SGHVS and FQNEAQ. The V and J ends lost 1 base and 4 bases respectively, with 5 bases between them. This CDR3 is 13 amino acids long. The entire variable domain, with the rest obtained from reference TRBV7-8 and TRBJ1-5, is as follows: GAGVSQSPRYKVAKRGQDVALRCDPISGHVSLFWYQQALGQGPEFLTYFQNEAQLDKSGLPSDRFFAERPEGSVSTLKIQRTQQEDSAVYLCASSLGENQPQHFGDGTRLSIL.

This rearrangement joins TRBV2 to TRBJ2-5; D is possibly TRBD2 (6 bases). The germline V gene encodes CDR1 SNHLY and CDR2 FYNNEI. The CDR3 contains 14 residues. V lost 7 bases and J 1 base, leaving 13 bases between the germline ends. The DNA for the CDR3 is TGTGCCAGCACCGGGGGAGTCCTCCAAGAGACCCAGTACTTC. Its translation is CASTGGVLQETQYF.

The rearrangement links TRBV19 to TRBJ1-1; TRBD1 is a possible D gene (5 bases). Germline CDR1 is LNHDA and CDR2 is SQIVND (reference sequence). V dropped 6 bases and J dropped 1 base, with 12 bases sitting between them. The CDR3 covers 14 residues. CDR3 protein: CASREGVQNTEAFF. The DNA for the CDR3 is TGTGCCAGTAGGGAAGGGGTGCAGAACACTGAAGCTTTCTTT.

The chain uses TRBV19 and TRBJ1-5, with D possibly TRBD1 on 5 matching bases. The germline V and J ends were trimmed by 0 bases and 4 bases, with 10 bases remaining between them. CDR3 length: 15 amino acids. Germline V gives CDR1 LNHDA, CDR2 SQIVND (reference sequence). The chain's CDR3 is CASSIDNQGNQPQHF. CDR3 DNA: TGTGCCAGTAGTATAGATAATCAGGGAAATCAGCCCCAGCATTTT.

The J gene is TRBJ2-3, the V gene TRBV5-8, with TRBD1 matching over 8 bases. V gave up 0 bases and J gave up 0 bases; unmatched junction bases: 3. Germline V CDR1 and CDR2: SGHTS, YDEGEE. The CDR3 length is 16 residues. The DNA of the CDR3 is TGTGCCAGCAGCTTGGCTACAGGGGGGAGCACAGATACGCAGTATTTT. This translates into CASSLATGGSTDTQYF.

The chain is built from TRBV3-1 (or the pseudogene TRBV3-2) and TRBJ2-5; no reliable D call. This CDR3 contains 12 residues. Germline loops: CDR1 LGHDT, CDR2 YNNKEL (reference sequence). V lost 7 bases to trimming and J lost 5 bases, with 11 bases between them. The CDR3 spells CASNDGGETQYF. In DNA, the CDR3 is TGTGCCAGCAATGACGGCGGCGAGACCCAGTACTTC.

The chain combines TRBV5-1 with TRBJ2-2; 9 bases are a match to TRBD1. Looked up from germline, CDR1 is SGHRS and CDR2 is YFSETQ. V lost 3 bases to trimming and J lost 6 bases; unmatched junction nucleotides: 9. This CDR3 contains 16 residues. Here the CDR3 reads CASSWGATGGPGELFF. Written as DNA, the CDR3 is TGCGCCAGCAGCTGGGGGGCGACAGGGGGACCCGGGGAGCTGTTTTTT.

The chain couples TRBV7-2 to TRBJ2-1; 7 bases fit TRBD2. The CDR3 has 15 amino acids. Germline loops: CDR1 SGHTA, CDR2 FQGNSA. Trimming cost V 0 bases and J 6 bases; bases outside gene matches: 5. Here the CDR3 reads CASSLAGGPGNEQFF. Here the CDR3 DNA reads TGTGCCAGCAGCTTAGCGGGAGGGCCGGGCAATGAGCAGTTCTTC. The full variable domain, with the rest looked up from reference TRBV7-2 and TRBJ2-1, is GAGVSQSPSNKVTEKGKDVELRCDPISGHTALYWYRQSLGQGLEFLIYFQGNSAPDKSGLPSDRFSAERTGGSVSTLTIQRTQQEDSAVYLCASSLAGGPGNEQFFGPGTRLTVL.

The J gene is TRBJ1-2, the V gene TRBV5-6; 7 bases align to TRBD1. The CDR3 totals 12 residues. With V trimmed by 1 base and J by 12 bases, 6 bases remained unmatched. Germline CDR1 is SGHDT and CDR2 is YYEEEE. CDR3 residues: CASSLTDRANTF. The CDR3 DNA reads TGTGCCAGCAGCTTGACCGACAGGGCGAACACCTTC.

The chain recombines TRBV7-6 with TRBJ1-4, with D possibly TRBD1 on 5 matching bases. Trimming shortened V by 2 bases and J by 4 bases, and 14 bases separated the two germline ends. CDR3 length equals 16 residues. Germline V CDR1 and CDR2: SGHVS, FNYEAQ. CDR3 protein: CASSLSSGYDNEKLFF. CDR3 nucleotide sequence: TGTGCCAGCAGCTTATCCTCAGGGTATGATAATGAAAAACTGTTTTTT.

The V gene is TRBV15, the J gene TRBJ1-5; maybe TRBD1 (6 bases). The germline V gene encodes CDR1 LNHNV and CDR2 YYDKDF (reference sequence). The CDR3 runs to 17 residues. The V gene lost 3 bases and the J gene lost 4 bases, with 19 bases spanning the gap. For the CDR3, the DNA is TGTGCCACCAGCAGGGGACGGACAGCCGGATTGAATCAGCCCCAGCATTTT. Protein: CATSRGRTAGLNQPQHF.

CDR3 nucleotides: TGTGCCAGCAGCGGGAGCGGTAGCTATGGCTACACCTTC. This translates into CASSGSGSYGYTF. The chain has TRBV7-2 and TRBJ1-2, with D uncertain. V was clipped by 5 bases and J by 4 bases, with 11 bases between them. Germline assignment: CDR1 SGHTA and CDR2 FQGNSA. The CDR3 is 13 amino acids.

V and J are TRBV5-1 and TRBJ1-1; a weak D match, TRBD1 (6 bases). Trimming took off 0 bases at V and 0 bases at J, with 12 bases between the two ends. Germline assignment: CDR1 SGHRS and CDR2 YFSETQ. The length of the CDR3 is 16 residues. CDR3 in amino acids: CASSLGQGMMNTEAFF. The CDR3 DNA follows: TGCGCCAGCAGCTTGGGGCAGGGGATGATGAACACTGAAGCTTTCTTT.

This clone was found a few times. V and J are TRBV30 and TRBJ1-2; D is unresolved. The CDR3 sequence is 12 residues long. Between the trimmed V and J ends, which lost 3 bases and 8 bases, there was a span of 13 bases. Germline assignment: CDR1 GTSNPN and CDR2 SVGIG (reference sequence). CDR3 sequence reads: CAWRVRAGGYTF. CDR3 nucleotides: TGTGCCTGGAGAGTCCGAGCGGGCGGCTACACCTTC.

This clone was seen a single time. V is TRBV29-1 and J is TRBJ1-1; 8 positions match TRBD1. CDR1 SQVTM and CDR2 ANQGSEA come from the germline V gene. Trimming at V came to 6 bases and at J to 1 base, leaving 4 bases not matched to a gene. This CDR3 has 13 residues. The CDR3 region is CSVRTGPNTEAFF. In DNA form, the CDR3 reads TGCAGCGTACGGACAGGGCCGAACACTGAAGCTTTCTTT.

The chain carries TRBV4-2 and TRBJ1-2, with D perhaps matching TRBD1 (6 bases). Trimming removed 4 bases at V and 4 bases at J, with 13 bases between. Germline CDR1 reads LGHNA; CDR2 reads YNFKEQ. There are 14 residues in the CDR3. CDR3 DNA sequence: TGTGCCAGCAGCCCTACCGGGACAATCTATGGCTACACCTTC. Translated, it gives CASSPTGTIYGYTF.

The J gene is TRBJ1-1, the V gene TRBV18; TRBD1 matches 9 bases. The CDR3 covers 15 residues. The V gene's germline CDR1 is KGHSH and CDR2 LQKENI. J was trimmed by 3 bases and V by 8 bases; bases with no gene match: 10. The CDR3 loop reads CASHRDRDPDTEAFF. For the CDR3, the DNA is TGTGCCAGCCACCGGGACAGGGATCCGGACACTGAAGCTTTCTTT.

The V gene is TRBV5-4, the J gene TRBJ2-6, with D tentatively TRBD1 (6 bases). The length of the CDR3 is 15 residues. V lost 4 bases, J lost 0 bases, and 8 bases lay in between. Germline-derived CDR1 and CDR2 are SGHNT and YYREEE (reference sequence). CDR3 loop: CASSEQGSGANVLTF. In DNA, the CDR3 is TGTGCCAGCAGCGAACAGGGCTCTGGGGCCAACGTCCTGACTTTC.

A single count supports this clone. The genes are TRBV2 and TRBJ2-7; 8 bases line up with TRBD2. V dropped 3 bases and J dropped 1; count of bases not matched to a gene: 5. Germline CDR1 reads SNHLY; CDR2 reads FYNNEI. The CDR3 is 15 residues long. CDR3 DNA sequence: TGTGCCAGCAGTGAGAGGAGCGGGGGATCCTACGAGCAGTACTTC. The encoded protein is CASSERSGGSYEQYF.

The chain employs TRBV7-2 and TRBJ2-7; TRBD1 matches at 9 bases. The V gene's germline CDR1 is SGHTA and CDR2 FQGNSA. J gave up 4 bases and V 5 bases, and 9 bases lay outside the gene matches. The CDR3 is made up of 15 amino acids. CDR3 in DNA: TGTGCCAGCAGCACCTCACAGGGGGCGCGGTACGAGCAGTACTTC. Amino acid sequence: CASSTSQGARYEQYF.

The chain couples TRBV30 to TRBJ2-1; a possible D gene is TRBD1 (6 bases). V lost 4 bases and J 6 bases, leaving 13 bases between the germline ends. The CDR3 runs to 13 residues. CDR1 is GTSNPN, CDR2 SVGIG, per germline (reference sequence). CDR3 DNA sequence: TGTGCCTGGACCAGGGGATGGGTCAATGAGCAGTTCTTC. Its protein product is CAWTRGWVNEQFF. Supplemented by reference TRBV30 and TRBJ2-1, the full variable domain reads SQTIHQWPATLVQPVGSPLSLECTVEGTSNPNLYWYRQAAGRGLQLLFYSVGIGQISSEVPQNLSASRPQDRQFILSSKKLLLSDSGFYLCAWTRGWVNEQFFGPGTRLTVL.

The rearrangement joins TRBV3-1 (or the pseudogene TRBV3-2) to TRBJ1-1, with TRBD1 matching 12 bases. V was pared by 4 bases and J by 11 bases, with 11 bases of the junction left unmatched. The CDR3 runs to 15 residues. Germline V lookup: CDR1 LGHDT, CDR2 YNNKEL (reference sequence). The CDR3 sequence: CASSRNPGQGADAFF. The CDR3 DNA reads as TGTGCCAGCAGCCGTAATCCGGGACAGGGGGCAGATGCTTTCTTT.

The DNA of the CDR3 is TGTGCCAGCTCACCGGGAGGGTCCTATAATTCACCCCTCCACTTT. This gives the protein CASSPGGSYNSPLHF. The chain uses TRBV18 and TRBJ1-6; D is unclear. Germline V gene data show CDR1 as KGHSH and CDR2 as LQKENI. The V end lost 3 bases, the J end lost 1 base, and 7 bases lay between the germline ends. The CDR3 totals 15 residues.

This clone appeared once. This rearrangement joins TRBV6-5 to TRBJ2-4, with 7 nucleotides matching TRBD1. CDR1 and CDR2 from the germline V gene are MNHEY and SVGAGI. V lost 6 bases to trimming and J lost 3 bases; unmatched junction nucleotides: 8. The CDR3 has 15 amino acids. The CDR3 protein is CASSGQVIDKNIQYF. Written as DNA, the CDR3 is TGTGCCAGCAGCGGACAGGTGATTGACAAAAACATTCAGTACTTC.

This clone came up once. V usage is TRBV3-1 (or the pseudogene TRBV3-2) and J usage is TRBJ1-2; a possible D gene is TRBD1 (6 bases). Germline CDR1 reads LGHDT; CDR2 reads YNNKEL (reference sequence). This CDR3 is 15 amino acids long. The V gene lost 0 bases and the J gene lost 4 bases, with 12 bases spanning the gap. CDR3: CASSQDQGQTYGYTF. The CDR3 DNA sequence: TGTGCCAGCAGCCAAGATCAAGGACAGACCTATGGCTACACCTTC.

In its sample, this clone was seen a few times. The rearrangement joins TRBV5-1 to TRBJ2-3; TRBD2 agrees at 7 bases. Germline values: CDR1 SGHRS, CDR2 YFSETQ. The V gene end was trimmed by 1 base and the J gene end by 5 bases; junction bases not matched to a gene: 10. The CDR3 is 16 residues long. The CDR3 region is CASSLSGAGVGDTQYF. In nucleotides, the CDR3 is TGCGCCAGCAGCTTGTCGGGCGCGGGAGTGGGAGATACGCAGTATTTT. The variable domain in full, with the rest retrieved from reference TRBV5-1 and TRBJ2-3, is KAGVTQTPRYLIKTRGQQVTLSCSPISGHRSVSWYQQTPGQGLQFLFEYFSETQRNKGNFPGRFSGRQFSNSRSEMNVSTLELGDSALYLCASSLSGAGVGDTQYFGPGTRLTVL.